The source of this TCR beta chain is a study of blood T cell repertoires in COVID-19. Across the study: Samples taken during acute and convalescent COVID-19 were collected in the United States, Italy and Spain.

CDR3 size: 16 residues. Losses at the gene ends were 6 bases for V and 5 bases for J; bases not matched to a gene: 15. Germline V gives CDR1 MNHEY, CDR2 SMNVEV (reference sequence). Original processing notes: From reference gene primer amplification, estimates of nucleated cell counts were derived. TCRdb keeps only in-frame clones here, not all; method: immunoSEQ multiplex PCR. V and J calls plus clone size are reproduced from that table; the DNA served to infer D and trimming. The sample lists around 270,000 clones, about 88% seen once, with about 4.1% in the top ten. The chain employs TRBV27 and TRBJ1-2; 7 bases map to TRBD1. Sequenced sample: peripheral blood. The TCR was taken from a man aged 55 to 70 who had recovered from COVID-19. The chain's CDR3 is CASRSTPVGTAYGYTF. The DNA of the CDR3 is TGTGCCAGCAGATCCACGCCGGTAGGGACAGCTTATGGCTACACCTTC.